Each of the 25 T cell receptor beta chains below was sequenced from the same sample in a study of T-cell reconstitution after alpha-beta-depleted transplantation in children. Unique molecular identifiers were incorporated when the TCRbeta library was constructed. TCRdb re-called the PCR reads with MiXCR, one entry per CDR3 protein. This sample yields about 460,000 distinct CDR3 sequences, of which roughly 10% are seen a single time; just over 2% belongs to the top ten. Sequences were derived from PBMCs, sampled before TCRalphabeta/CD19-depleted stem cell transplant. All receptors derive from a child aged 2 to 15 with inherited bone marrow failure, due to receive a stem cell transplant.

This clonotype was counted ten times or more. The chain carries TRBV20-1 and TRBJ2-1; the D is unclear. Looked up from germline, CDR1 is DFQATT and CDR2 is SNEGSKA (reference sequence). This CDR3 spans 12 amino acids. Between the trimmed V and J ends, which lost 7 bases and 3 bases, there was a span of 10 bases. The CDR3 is CSGKGNYNEQFF. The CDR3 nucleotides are TGCAGTGGTAAGGGTAACTACAATGAGCAGTTCTTC.

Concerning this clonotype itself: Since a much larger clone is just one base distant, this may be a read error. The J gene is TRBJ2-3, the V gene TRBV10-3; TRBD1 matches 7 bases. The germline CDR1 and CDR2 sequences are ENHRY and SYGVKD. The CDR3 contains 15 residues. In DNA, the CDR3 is TGTGCCATCAAGGCCGGGACAGAACTCACACATACGCAGTATTTT. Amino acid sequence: CAIKAGTELTHTQYF.

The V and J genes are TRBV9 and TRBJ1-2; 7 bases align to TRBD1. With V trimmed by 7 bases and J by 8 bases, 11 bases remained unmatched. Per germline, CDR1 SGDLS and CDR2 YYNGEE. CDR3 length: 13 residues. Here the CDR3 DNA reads TGTGCCAGCGGTGGGAGGGGGCGAAGGGGCTACACCTTC. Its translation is CASGGRGRRGYTF. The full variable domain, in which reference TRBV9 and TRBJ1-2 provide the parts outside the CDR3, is DSGVTQTPKHLITATGQRVTLRCSPRSGDLSVYWYQQSLDQGLQFLIQYYNGEERAKGNILERFSAQQFPDLHSELNLSSLELGDSALYFCASGGRGRRGYTFGSGTRLTVV.

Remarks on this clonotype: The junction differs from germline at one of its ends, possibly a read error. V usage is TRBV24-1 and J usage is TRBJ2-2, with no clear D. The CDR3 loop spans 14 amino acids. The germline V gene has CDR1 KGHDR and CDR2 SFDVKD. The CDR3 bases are TGTGCCACCAGTGACTACCGTTTCACCTGGGAGCTGTTTTTT. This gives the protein CATSDYRFTWELFF.

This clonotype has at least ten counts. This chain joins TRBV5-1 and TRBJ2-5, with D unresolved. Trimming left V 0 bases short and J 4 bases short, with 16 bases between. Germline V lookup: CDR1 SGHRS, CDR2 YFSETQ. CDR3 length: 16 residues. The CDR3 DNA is TGCGCCAGCAGCTTGGAAGGCGGCAACCTGGGAGAGACCCAGTACTTC. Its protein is CASSLEGGNLGETQYF.

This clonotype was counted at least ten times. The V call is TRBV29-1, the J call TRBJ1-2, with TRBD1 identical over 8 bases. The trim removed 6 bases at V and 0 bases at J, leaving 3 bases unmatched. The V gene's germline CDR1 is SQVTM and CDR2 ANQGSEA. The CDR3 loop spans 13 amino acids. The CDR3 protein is CSVKQGANYGYTF. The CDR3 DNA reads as TGCAGCGTCAAACAGGGGGCTAACTATGGCTACACCTTC.

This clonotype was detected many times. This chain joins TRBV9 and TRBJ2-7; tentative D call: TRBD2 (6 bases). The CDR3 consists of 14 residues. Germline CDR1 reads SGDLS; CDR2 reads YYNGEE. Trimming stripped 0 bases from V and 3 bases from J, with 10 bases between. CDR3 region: CASSVGQGGYEQYF. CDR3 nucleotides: TGTGCCAGCAGCGTAGGCCAGGGAGGCTACGAGCAGTACTTC.

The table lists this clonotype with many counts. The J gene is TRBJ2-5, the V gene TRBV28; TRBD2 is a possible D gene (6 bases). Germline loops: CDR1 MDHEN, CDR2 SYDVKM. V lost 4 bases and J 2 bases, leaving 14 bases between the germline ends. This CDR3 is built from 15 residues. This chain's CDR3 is CASSYRTTRQETQYF. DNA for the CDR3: TGTGCCAGCAGTTACCGGACTACAAGGCAAGAGACCCAGTACTTC. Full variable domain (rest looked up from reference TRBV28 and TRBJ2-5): DVKVTQSSRYLVKRTGEKVFLECVQDMDHENMFWYRQDPGLGLRLIYFSYDVKMKEKGDIPEGYSVSREKKERFSLILESASTNQTSMYLCASSYRTTRQETQYFGPGTRLLVL.

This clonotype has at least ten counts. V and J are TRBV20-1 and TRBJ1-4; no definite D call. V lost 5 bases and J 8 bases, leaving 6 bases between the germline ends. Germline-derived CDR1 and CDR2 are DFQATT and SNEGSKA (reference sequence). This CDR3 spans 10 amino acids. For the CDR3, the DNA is TGCAGTGCTTGGCGGGAAAAACTGTTTTTT. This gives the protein CSAWREKLFF.

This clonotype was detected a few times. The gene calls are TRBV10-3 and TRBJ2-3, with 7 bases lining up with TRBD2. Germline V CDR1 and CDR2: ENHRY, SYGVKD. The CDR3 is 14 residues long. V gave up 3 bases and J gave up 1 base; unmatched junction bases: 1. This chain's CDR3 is CAISETSGTDTQYF. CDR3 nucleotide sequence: TGTGCCATCAGTGAAACTAGCGGCACAGATACGCAGTATTTT.

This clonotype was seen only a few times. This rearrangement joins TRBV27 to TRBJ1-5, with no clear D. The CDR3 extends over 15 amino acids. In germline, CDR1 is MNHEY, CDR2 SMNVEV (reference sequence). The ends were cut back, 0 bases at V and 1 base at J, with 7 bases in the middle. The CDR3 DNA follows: TGTGCCAGCAGTTTATCGAAACGAAGCAATCAGCCCCAGCATTTT. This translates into CASSLSKRSNQPQHF.

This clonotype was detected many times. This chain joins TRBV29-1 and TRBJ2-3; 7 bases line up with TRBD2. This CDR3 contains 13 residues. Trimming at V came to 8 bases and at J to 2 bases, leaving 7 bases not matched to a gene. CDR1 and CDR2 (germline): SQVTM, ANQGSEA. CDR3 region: CSSSGGDTDTQYF. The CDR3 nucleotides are TGCAGCTCGTCGGGGGGTGACACAGATACGCAGTATTTT.

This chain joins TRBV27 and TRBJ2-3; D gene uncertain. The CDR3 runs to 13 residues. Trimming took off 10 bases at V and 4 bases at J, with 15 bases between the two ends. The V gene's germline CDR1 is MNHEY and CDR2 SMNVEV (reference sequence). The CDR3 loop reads CATLPSLSDTQYF. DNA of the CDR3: TGTGCCACCCTACCGAGCCTCTCAGATACGCAGTATTTT.

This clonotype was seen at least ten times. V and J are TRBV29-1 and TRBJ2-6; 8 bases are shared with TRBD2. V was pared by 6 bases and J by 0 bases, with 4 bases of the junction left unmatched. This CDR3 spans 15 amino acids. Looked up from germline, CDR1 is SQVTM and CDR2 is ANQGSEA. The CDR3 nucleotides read TGCAGCGTAACGGGGGGGCTCTCTGGGGCCAACGTCCTGACTTTC. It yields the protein CSVTGGLSGANVLTF.

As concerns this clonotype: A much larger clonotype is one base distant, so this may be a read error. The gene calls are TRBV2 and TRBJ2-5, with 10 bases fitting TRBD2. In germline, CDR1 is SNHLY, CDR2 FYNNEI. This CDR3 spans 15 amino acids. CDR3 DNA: TGTGCCAGCTGCCGAGCGGGAGGGCCCCGGGAGACCCAGAACTTC. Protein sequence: CASCRAGGPRETQNF. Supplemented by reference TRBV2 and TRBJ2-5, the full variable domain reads EPEVTQTPSHQVTQMGQEVILRCVPISNHLYFYWYRQILGQKVEFLVSFYNNEISEKSEIFDDQFSVERPDGSNFTLKIRSTKLEDSAMYFCASCRAGGPRETQNFGPGTRLLVL.

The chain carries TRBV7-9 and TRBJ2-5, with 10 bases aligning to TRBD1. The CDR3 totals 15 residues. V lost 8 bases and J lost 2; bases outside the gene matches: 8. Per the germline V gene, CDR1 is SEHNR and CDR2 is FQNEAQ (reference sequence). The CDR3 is CASCGQGDPQETQYF. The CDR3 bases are TGTGCCAGCTGCGGACAGGGGGACCCACAAGAGACCCAGTACTTC.

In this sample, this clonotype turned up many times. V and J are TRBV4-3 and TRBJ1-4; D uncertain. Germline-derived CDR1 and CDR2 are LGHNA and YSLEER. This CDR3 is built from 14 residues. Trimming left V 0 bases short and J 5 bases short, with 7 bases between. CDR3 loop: CASSQEWANEKLFF. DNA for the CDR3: TGCGCCAGCAGCCAAGAGTGGGCAAATGAAAAACTGTTTTTT.

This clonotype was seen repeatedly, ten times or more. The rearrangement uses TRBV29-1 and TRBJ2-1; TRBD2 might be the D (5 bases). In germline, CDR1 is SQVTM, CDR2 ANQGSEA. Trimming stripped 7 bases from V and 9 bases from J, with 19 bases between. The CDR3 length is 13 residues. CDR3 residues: CSGFVGSEGEQFF. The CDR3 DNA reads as TGCAGCGGGTTTGTGGGTTCCGAGGGTGAGCAGTTCTTC.

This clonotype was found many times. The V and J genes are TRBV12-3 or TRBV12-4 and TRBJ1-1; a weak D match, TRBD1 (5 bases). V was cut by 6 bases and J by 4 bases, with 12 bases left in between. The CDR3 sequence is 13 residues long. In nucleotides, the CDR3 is TGTGCCAGCAGGGAGGGGCTACGCACTGAAGCTTTCTTT. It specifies CASREGLRTEAFF.

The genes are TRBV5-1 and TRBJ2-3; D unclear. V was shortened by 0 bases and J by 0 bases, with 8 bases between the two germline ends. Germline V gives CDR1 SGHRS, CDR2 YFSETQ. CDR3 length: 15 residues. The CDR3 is CASSLAVRSTDTQYF. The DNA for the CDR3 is TGCGCCAGCAGCTTGGCGGTCAGAAGCACAGATACGCAGTATTTT. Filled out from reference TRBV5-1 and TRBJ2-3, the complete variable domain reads KAGVTQTPRYLIKTRGQQVTLSCSPISGHRSVSWYQQTPGQGLQFLFEYFSETQRNKGNFPGRFSGRQFSNSRSEMNVSTLELGDSALYLCASSLAVRSTDTQYFGPGTRLTVL.

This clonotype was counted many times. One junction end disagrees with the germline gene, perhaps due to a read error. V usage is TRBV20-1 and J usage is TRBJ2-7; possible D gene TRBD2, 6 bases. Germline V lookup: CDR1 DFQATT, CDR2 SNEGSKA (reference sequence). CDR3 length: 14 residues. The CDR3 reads CSAIGSGPSYERYF. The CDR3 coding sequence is TGCAGTGCTATTGGGAGCGGGCCCTCTTACGAGCGGTACTTC.

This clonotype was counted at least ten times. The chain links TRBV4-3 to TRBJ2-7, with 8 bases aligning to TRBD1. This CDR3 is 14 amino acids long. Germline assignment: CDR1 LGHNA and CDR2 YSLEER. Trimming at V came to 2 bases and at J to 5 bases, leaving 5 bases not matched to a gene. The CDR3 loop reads CASSQSQGADEQYF. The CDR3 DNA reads TGCGCCAGCAGCCAAAGTCAGGGGGCCGACGAGCAGTACTTC.

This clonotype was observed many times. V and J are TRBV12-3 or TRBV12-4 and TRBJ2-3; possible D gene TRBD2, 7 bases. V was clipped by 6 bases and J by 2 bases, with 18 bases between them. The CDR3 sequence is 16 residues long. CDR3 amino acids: CASSSRGGAYTDTQYF. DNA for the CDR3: TGTGCCAGCAGCTCACGAGGGGGGGCGTACACAGATACGCAGTATTTT.

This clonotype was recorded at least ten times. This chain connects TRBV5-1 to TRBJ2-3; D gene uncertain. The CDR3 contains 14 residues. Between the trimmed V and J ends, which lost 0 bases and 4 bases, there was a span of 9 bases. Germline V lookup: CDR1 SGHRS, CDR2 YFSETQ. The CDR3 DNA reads TGCGCCAGCAGCTTGGAAGTTCGGGCAGATACGCAGTATTTT. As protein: CASSLEVRADTQYF.

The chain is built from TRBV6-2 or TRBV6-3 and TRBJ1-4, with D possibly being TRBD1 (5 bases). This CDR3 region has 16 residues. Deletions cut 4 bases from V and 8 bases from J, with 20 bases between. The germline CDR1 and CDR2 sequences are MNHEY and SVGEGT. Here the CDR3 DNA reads TGTGCCAGCAGTTTGCCCGGGACGGCGAAAGGAGAAAAACTGTTTTTT. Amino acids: CASSLPGTAKGEKLFF.